Each of the 20 T cell receptor beta chains below was sequenced from the same sample in a study of blood T cell repertoires in COVID-19. Sequencing was performed with immunoSEQ multiplex PCR; in TCRdb, only in-frame clones are kept and a portion is missing. Found here are about 88,000 clones, 75% to 90% of them singletons; the top ten hold over 12%. The source material was peripheral blood. These receptors originate from a male donor with acute or convalescent COVID-19.

This clone was seen only once. This sequence joins TRBV2 and TRBJ1-2; 8 nucleotides align to TRBD1. The V gene's germline CDR1 is SNHLY and CDR2 FYNNEI. The CDR3 contains 14 residues. Trimming at V came to 5 bases and at J to 13 bases, leaving 15 bases not matched to a gene. CDR3 sequence (DNA): TGTGCCAGCAGTAGCATAAGGACAGGGTCTTGGGGCACCTTC. Protein sequence: CASSSIRTGSWGTF.

V gene TRBV6-1 combines with J gene TRBJ2-7; D remains ambiguous. From germline, CDR1 is MNHNS and CDR2 SASEGT. This CDR3 region has 13 residues. With 10 bases removed from V and 2 bases from J, the gap between germline ends came to 15 bases. DNA of the CDR3: TGTGCCACACGGCAGGTTTTACCCTACGAGCAGTACTTC. This encodes CATRQVLPYEQYF.

As DNA, the CDR3 is TGTGCCAGCAGAGTAGACAGCTCTGGAAACACCATATATTTT. Translation: CASRVDSSGNTIYF. The chain uses TRBV2 and TRBJ1-3; a possible D gene is TRBD1 (5 bases). The germline gives CDR1 SNHLY, CDR2 FYNNEI. The CDR3 contains 14 residues. Deletions cut 6 bases from V and 0 bases from J, with 9 bases between. Full variable domain (remainder filled in from reference TRBV2 and TRBJ1-3): EPEVTQTPSHQVTQMGQEVILRCVPISNHLYFYWYRQILGQKVEFLVSFYNNEISEKSEIFDDQFSVERPDGSNFTLKIRSTKLEDSAMYFCASRVDSSGNTIYFGEGSWLTVV.

This clone has a single count. V usage is TRBV5-4 and J usage is TRBJ1-2, with TRBD1 matching over 9 bases. The CDR3 sequence is 15 residues long. The germline V gene has CDR1 SGHNT and CDR2 YYREEE (reference sequence). V shed 4 bases and J 2 bases; nucleotides not matched to a gene: 6. The CDR3 spells CASSRPTGGNYGYTF. CDR3 coding DNA: TGTGCCAGCAGCCGACCGACAGGGGGAAACTATGGCTACACCTTC.

This clone appeared once. This chain joins TRBV2 and TRBJ1-1; D is undetermined. Germline CDR1 SNHLY, CDR2 FYNNEI. The CDR3 extends over 15 amino acids. V was cut by 1 base and J by 1 base, with 10 bases left in between. CDR3 nucleotide sequence: TGTGCCAGCAGTGAAGGCCTCGACAAGAACACTGAAGCTTTCTTT. Translating gives CASSEGLDKNTEAFF.

The CDR3 DNA sequence: TGTGCCTGGGACCGCCTTAGCGATACGCAGTATTTT. It encodes CAWDRLSDTQYF. This chain joins TRBV30 and TRBJ2-3; D call uncertain. Germline V gives CDR1 GTSNPN, CDR2 SVGIG (reference sequence). The V gene lost 5 bases and the J gene lost 6 bases, with 12 bases spanning the gap. The CDR3 totals 12 residues. Drawing the rest from reference TRBV30 and TRBJ2-3, the complete variable domain is SQTIHQWPATLVQPVGSPLSLECTVEGTSNPNLYWYRQAAGRGLQLLFYSVGIGQISSEVPQNLSASRPQDRQFILSSKKLLLSDSGFYLCAWDRLSDTQYFGPGTRLTVL.

In nucleotides, the CDR3 is TGTGCCAGCGGTCACCTGGGTCGAGGCTCTGGGGCCAACGTCCTGACTTTC. The encoded protein is CASGHLGRGSGANVLTF. V usage is TRBV2 and J usage is TRBJ2-6; no clear D. The germline V gene encodes CDR1 SNHLY and CDR2 FYNNEI. The CDR3 runs to 17 residues. The ends were cut back, 8 bases at V and 0 bases at J, with 17 bases in the middle.

The chain has TRBV4-1 and TRBJ1-5; TRBD1 is a possible D gene (6 bases). CDR1 is MGHRA, CDR2 YSYEKL, per germline. V dropped 0 bases and J dropped 7 bases, with 13 bases sitting between them. The CDR3 totals 15 residues. This chain's CDR3 is CASSQDSDRSQPQHF. CDR3 in DNA: TGCGCCAGCAGCCAAGATAGTGACAGGTCCCAGCCCCAGCATTTT.

The rearrangement links TRBV18 to TRBJ1-6, with D perhaps matching TRBD1 (6 bases). CDR1 KGHSH and CDR2 LQKENI come from the germline V gene. Trimming took off 6 bases at V and 7 bases at J, with 16 bases between the two ends. The CDR3 sequence is 15 residues long. CDR3 residues: CASSGQGNLNSPLHF. The CDR3 DNA follows: TGTGCCAGCTCCGGGCAGGGGAATCTGAATTCACCCCTCCACTTT.

CDR3 amino acids: CASSLDRENEKLFF. As DNA, the CDR3 is TGTGCCAGCAGTCTTGACAGGGAAAATGAAAAACTGTTTTTT. The genes are TRBV6-5 and TRBJ1-4, with 7 bases identical to TRBD1. Germline CDR1 reads MNHEY; CDR2 reads SVGAGI. Germline trimming cut 5 bases from V and 5 bases from J; bases unmatched to any gene: 5. This CDR3 is built from 14 residues.

CDR3 region: CASSLRTGINEKLFF. CDR3 DNA sequence: TGTGCCAGCAGCTTACGGACAGGCATCAATGAAAAACTGTTTTTT. This sequence joins TRBV7-6 and TRBJ1-4, with 7 bases lining up with TRBD1. This CDR3 spans 15 amino acids. Per the germline V gene, CDR1 is SGHVS and CDR2 is FNYEAQ. The J segment lost 5 bases and the V segment lost 2 bases, leaving 5 bases of the junction unmatched.

The chain joins TRBV13 to TRBJ1-1; D gene ambiguous. The CDR3 extends over 13 amino acids. Germline values: CDR1 PRHDT, CDR2 FYEKMQ (reference sequence). V was pared by 6 bases and J by 0 bases, with 8 bases between. For the CDR3, the DNA is TGTGCCAGCAGTTCGACTGTGAACACTGAAGCTTTCTTT. Encoded protein: CASSSTVNTEAFF. Using reference TRBV13 and TRBJ1-1 for the parts outside the CDR3, the full variable domain is AAGVIQSPRHLIKEKRETATLKCYPIPRHDTVYWYQQGPGQDPQFLISFYEKMQSDKGSIPDRFSAQQFSDYHSELNMSSLELGDSALYFCASSSTVNTEAFFGQGTRLTVV.

The chain carries TRBV28 and TRBJ1-5; D not resolved. Germline V gene data show CDR1 as MDHEN and CDR2 as SYDVKM. Trimming took 5 bases from V and 0 from J, leaving 11 bases between them. This CDR3 has 15 residues. The DNA of the CDR3 is TGTGCCAGCAGTGGAGGAGAGGCTAGCAATCAGCCCCAGCATTTT. Protein sequence: CASSGGEASNQPQHF.

The chain uses TRBV19 and TRBJ2-5, with D maybe TRBD2 (6 bases). V lost 3 bases to trimming and J lost 7 bases, with 12 bases between them. From germline, CDR1 is LNHDA and CDR2 SQIVND (reference sequence). The CDR3 extends over 13 amino acids. Here the CDR3 reads CASSMEAGRTQYF. The CDR3 DNA is TGTGCCAGTAGTATGGAGGCCGGGAGGACCCAGTACTTC.

In its sample, this clone was seen once. The rearrangement links TRBV11-2 to TRBJ1-2; a weak D match, TRBD1 (5 bases). The V end was cut by 3 bases, the J end by 6 bases, with 11 bases between. Germline CDR1 and CDR2: SGHAT and FQNNGV. CDR3 size: 13 residues. CDR3 amino acids: CASSFRQFDGYTF. CDR3 sequence (DNA): TGTGCCAGCAGCTTTCGACAGTTTGATGGCTACACCTTC.

This clone was observed a single time. The chain employs TRBV7-2 and TRBJ2-1; 10 bases are shared with TRBD1. With V trimmed by 4 bases and J by 8 bases, 11 bases remained unmatched. Germline assignment: CDR1 SGHTA and CDR2 FQGNSA. CDR3 size: 16 residues. CDR3: CASSSQPGQGTYEQFF. The CDR3 nucleotides are TGTGCCAGCAGCTCACAACCGGGACAGGGGACATATGAGCAGTTCTTC. Filled out from reference TRBV7-2 and TRBJ2-1, the complete variable domain reads GAGVSQSPSNKVTEKGKDVELRCDPISGHTALYWYRQSLGQGLEFLIYFQGNSAPDKSGLPSDRFSAERTGGSVSTLTIQRTQQEDSAVYLCASSSQPGQGTYEQFFGPGTRLTVL.

The chain uses TRBV5-1 and TRBJ2-3; 7 bases are shared with TRBD1. J was trimmed by 2 bases and V by 3 bases; bases with no gene match: 6. CDR3 length: 15 residues. Germline CDR1 and CDR2: SGHRS and YFSETQ. This CDR3 is CASSYRQGPTDTQYF. CDR3 DNA: TGCGCCAGCAGCTATCGACAGGGACCCACAGATACGCAGTATTTT. The complete variable domain, with remaining parts taken from reference TRBV5-1 and TRBJ2-3, reads KAGVTQTPRYLIKTRGQQVTLSCSPISGHRSVSWYQQTPGQGLQFLFEYFSETQRNKGNFPGRFSGRQFSNSRSEMNVSTLELGDSALYLCASSYRQGPTDTQYFGPGTRLTVL.

The V and J genes are TRBV11-2 and TRBJ1-2, with TRBD1 matching over 9 bases. V shed 5 bases and J 0 bases; nucleotides not matched to a gene: 4. The length of the CDR3 is 15 residues. The germline V gene has CDR1 SGHAT and CDR2 FQNNGV. The CDR3 DNA reads as TGTGCCAGCAGCCCGGACAGGGGTACTAACTATGGCTACACCTTC. Amino acids: CASSPDRGTNYGYTF.

The chain employs TRBV24-1 and TRBJ1-6, with D hard to call. CDR1 is KGHDR and CDR2 is SFDVKD in the germline V gene. V was clipped by 4 bases and J by 11 bases, with 17 bases between them. The CDR3 extends over 15 amino acids. CDR3 DNA sequence: TGTGCCACCAGTGACCCCGGGTGGGCCGGGGCACCCCTCCACTTT. The encoded protein is CATSDPGWAGAPLHF.

This chain links TRBV18 with TRBJ2-1, with a weak D call TRBD2 (7 bases). The V end lost 2 bases, the J end lost 9 bases, and 11 bases lay between the germline ends. The V gene's germline CDR1 is KGHSH and CDR2 LQKENI. This CDR3 is built from 13 residues. The CDR3 DNA is TGTGCCAGCTCACCAAGGGAGGGGGTTGAGCAGTTCTTC. This translates into CASSPREGVEQFF.